The clone carrying this TCR beta chain was seen once. The protocol was immunoSEQ multiplex PCR, while the TCRdb copy is restricted to in-frame clones and leaves out a portion. The sample includes some 360,000 clones, around nine tenths of them seen just once. This sample is part of a study of blood T cell repertoires in COVID-19. This CDR3 comprises 16 residues. Trimming removed 6 bases from V and 3 bases from J; junction bases left unmatched: 11. Per the germline V gene, CDR1 is MNHEY and CDR2 is SMNVEV (reference sequence). The V gene is TRBV27, the J gene TRBJ1-2; 9 bases map to TRBD1. The receptor was isolated from a woman in her twenties or thirties who had been exposed to COVID-19. Material for sequencing was PBMCs or T cells enriched from blood (not recorded which). The CDR3 spells CASSLSGTGNDYGYTF. CDR3 bases: TGTGCCAGCAGCCTCTCCGGGACAGGGAACGACTATGGCTACACCTTC.